Below, 30 T cell receptor beta chains from the same sample are listed, as sequenced in a study of T cell responses to AZD1222 COVID-19 vaccine. Clones were read by immunoSEQ multiplex PCR, and TCRdb kept only the in-frame ones, dropping some. The sample contains roughly 120,000 clones, around 90% of which appear only once. The source material was peripheral blood, sampled on day 0 of AZD1222 vaccination. These receptors all come from an adult in good health.

This chain joins TRBV5-1 and TRBJ1-6; TRBD1 agrees at 9 bases. J was trimmed by 7 bases and V by 4 bases; bases with no gene match: 6. CDR3 length: 15 residues. CDR1 and CDR2 (germline): SGHRS, YFSETQ. CDR3 sequence (DNA): TGCGCCAGCAGCCCGTCCGGGACAGGGAATTCACCCCTCCACTTT. Protein: CASSPSGTGNSPLHF.

The CDR3 reads CASSLGPAYEQYF. DNA for the CDR3: TGTGCCAGCAGTTTAGGACCCGCCTACGAGCAGTACTTC. The chain combines TRBV27 with TRBJ2-7; D not resolved. The CDR3 is made up of 13 amino acids. V lost 2 bases to trimming and J lost 2 bases, with 7 bases between them. Germline V gives CDR1 MNHEY, CDR2 SMNVEV (reference sequence).

V and J are TRBV7-6 and TRBJ2-7; D ambiguous. The germline V gene encodes CDR1 SGHVS and CDR2 FNYEAQ. Trimming left V 4 bases short and J 0 bases short, with 10 bases between. The CDR3 totals 14 residues. CDR3 loop: CASSSGANSYEQYF. CDR3 bases: TGTGCCAGCAGCTCCGGAGCCAACTCCTACGAGCAGTACTTC.

The genes are TRBV28 and TRBJ1-3; weak D call: TRBD1 (6 bases). CDR3 size: 16 residues. The V gene's germline CDR1 is MDHEN and CDR2 SYDVKM. V lost 6 bases, J lost 0 bases, and 15 bases lay in between. CDR3 DNA: TGTGCCAGCAGAGCCCCGGGACATCACTCTGGAAACACCATATATTTT. This gives the protein CASRAPGHHSGNTIYF.

The V gene is TRBV10-3, the J gene TRBJ1-6; 9 nucleotides match TRBD1. The CDR3 is 15 residues long. Germline assignment: CDR1 ENHRY and CDR2 SYGVKD. Trimming cost V 3 bases and J 8 bases; bases outside gene matches: 5. The CDR3 nucleotides read TGTGCCATCAGTGAAATGAGGACAGGGGATTCACCCCTCCACTTT. Translated: CAISEMRTGDSPLHF.

The CDR3 sequence: CASTRRLASTDTQYF. CDR3 coding DNA: TGTGCCAGCACCCGTCGGCTAGCATCGACAGATACGCAGTATTTT. The rearrangement links TRBV27 to TRBJ2-3, with a tentative D call TRBD2 (5 bases). From germline, CDR1 is MNHEY and CDR2 SMNVEV (reference sequence). The CDR3 contains 15 residues. V was clipped by 7 bases and J by 3 bases, with 17 bases between them.

This clone was observed once. The chain joins TRBV19 to TRBJ2-2; D remains unclear. V lost 6 bases, J lost 0 bases, and 2 bases lay in between. The CDR3 is made up of 12 amino acids. Germline CDR1 LNHDA, CDR2 SQIVND (reference sequence). CDR3 loop: CASRANTGELFF. Written as DNA, the CDR3 is TGTGCCAGTAGAGCGAACACCGGGGAGCTGTTTTTT. The full variable domain, rest sourced from reference TRBV19 and TRBJ2-2, is DGGITQSPKYLFRKEGQNVTLSCEQNLNHDAMYWYRQDPGQGLRLIYYSQIVNDFQKGDIAEGYSVSREKKESFPLTVTSAQKNPTAFYLCASRANTGELFFGEGSRLTVL.

The chain is built from TRBV29-1 and TRBJ2-1; no reliable D call. Germline V gene lookup returns CDR1 SQVTM and CDR2 ANQGSEA. V lost 5 bases and J 0 bases, leaving 5 bases between the germline ends. This CDR3 is 12 amino acids long. This chain's CDR3 is CSVLPSYNEQFF. CDR3 nucleotides: TGCAGCGTTCTTCCCTCCTACAATGAGCAGTTCTTC.

The rearrangement uses TRBV12-3 or TRBV12-4 and TRBJ1-1, with D tentatively TRBD1 (5 bases). V was cut by 7 bases and J by 6 bases, with 15 bases left in between. This CDR3 is 13 amino acids long. The CDR3 loop reads CASTLWGISEAFF. In nucleotides, the CDR3 is TGTGCCAGCACCCTGTGGGGGATCTCTGAAGCTTTCTTT.

This chain joins TRBV6-2 or TRBV6-3 and TRBJ1-4, with TRBD1 matching over 10 bases. CDR1 is MNHEY, CDR2 SVGEGT, per germline. Trimming at V came to 5 bases and at J to 6 bases, leaving 6 bases not matched to a gene. There are 15 residues in the CDR3. CDR3 amino acids: CASSAPGTGDEKLFF. CDR3 DNA: TGTGCCAGCAGTGCCCCCGGGACAGGGGATGAAAAACTGTTTTTT.

The J gene is TRBJ1-2, the V gene TRBV2; weak D call: TRBD1 (6 bases). From germline, CDR1 is SNHLY and CDR2 FYNNEI. The length of the CDR3 is 14 residues. V was trimmed by 3 bases and J by 4 bases, leaving 12 bases between them. The CDR3 DNA is TGTGCCAGCAGTGAGGATAGGGGGTCCTATGGCTACACCTTC. As protein: CASSEDRGSYGYTF. Using reference TRBV2 and TRBJ1-2 for the parts outside the CDR3, the full variable domain is EPEVTQTPSHQVTQMGQEVILRCVPISNHLYFYWYRQILGQKVEFLVSFYNNEISEKSEIFDDQFSVERPDGSNFTLKIRSTKLEDSAMYFCASSEDRGSYGYTFGSGTRLTVV.

The chain carries TRBV19 and TRBJ2-7; TRBD2 agrees at 7 bases. The CDR3 totals 16 residues. Per the germline V gene, CDR1 is LNHDA and CDR2 is SQIVND (reference sequence). After removal of 1 base from V and 2 bases from J, the junction contained 8 bases not matched to a gene. CDR3 in amino acids: CASSIGAGDYAYEQYF. As DNA, the CDR3 is TGTGCCAGTAGTATAGGGGCTGGGGACTACGCCTACGAGCAGTACTTC.

The genes are TRBV28 and TRBJ1-6, with D uncertain. V was clipped by 5 bases and J by 9 bases, with 8 bases between them. The CDR3 is 12 residues long. Germline CDR1 is MDHEN and CDR2 is SYDVKM. CDR3 region: CASSRLGSPLHF. CDR3 coding DNA: TGTGCCAGCAGTCGCTTGGGTTCACCCCTCCACTTT.

The chain has TRBV5-1 and TRBJ2-3; TRBD1 might be the D (5 bases). CDR1 and CDR2 from the germline V gene are SGHRS and YFSETQ. The CDR3 sequence is 15 residues long. Trimming took 4 bases from V and 0 from J, leaving 12 bases between them. CDR3 amino acids: CASSTGQGSTDTQYF. CDR3 sequence (DNA): TGCGCCAGCAGCACCGGACAAGGTAGCACAGATACGCAGTATTTT.

The chain combines TRBV25-1 with TRBJ2-1; no reliable D call. The CDR3 loop spans 12 amino acids. Deletions cut 4 bases from V and 2 bases from J, with 3 bases between. From germline, CDR1 is MGHDK and CDR2 SYGVNS. The CDR3 DNA is TGTGCCAGCAGTGCTGCCTACAATGAGCAGTTCTTC. It encodes CASSAAYNEQFF.

V and J are TRBV28 and TRBJ1-4; D is unclear. V was cut by 3 bases and J by 6 bases, with 20 bases left in between. CDR3 size: 17 residues. Per germline, CDR1 MDHEN and CDR2 SYDVKM. Here the CDR3 DNA reads TGTGCCAGCAGTTTTTTCCCAAACAGCGATTTCTATGAAAAACTGTTTTTT. Its protein product is CASSFFPNSDFYEKLFF.

V and J are TRBV3-1 (or the pseudogene TRBV3-2) and TRBJ2-2, with D possibly matching TRBD1 (6 bases). Trimming cost V 3 bases and J 0 bases, with 20 bases left between them. In germline, CDR1 is LGHDT, CDR2 YNNKEL (reference sequence). This CDR3 has 19 residues. The CDR3 sequence: CASSHRTDVWTPNTGELFF. The CDR3 bases are TGTGCCAGCAGCCACCGGACAGATGTTTGGACACCGAACACCGGGGAGCTGTTTTTT.

V and J are TRBV5-1 and TRBJ2-3, with 10 nucleotides matching TRBD1. CDR1 SGHRS and CDR2 YFSETQ come from the germline V gene. Trimming at V came to 4 bases and at J to 3 bases, leaving 5 bases not matched to a gene. The CDR3 loop spans 15 amino acids. Written as DNA, the CDR3 is TGCGCCAGCAGCAAGGGACAGGGGAGGACAGATACGCAGTATTTT. It codes for CASSKGQGRTDTQYF.

This chain joins TRBV4-3 and TRBJ1-3; D remains unclear. Germline V gene data show CDR1 as LGHNA and CDR2 as YSLEER. The length of the CDR3 is 15 residues. V was shortened by 0 bases and J by 3 bases, with 9 bases between the two germline ends. This chain's CDR3 is CASSQDRSGGNTIYF. CDR3 nucleotides: TGCGCCAGCAGCCAAGATCGGAGTGGTGGAAACACCATATATTTT.

The chain employs TRBV19 and TRBJ1-2; D may be TRBD1 (6 bases). V dropped 10 bases and J dropped 8 bases, with 17 bases sitting between them. The CDR3 is 12 amino acids. Per the germline V gene, CDR1 is LNHDA and CDR2 is SQIVND (reference sequence). Written as DNA, the CDR3 is TGTGCCACCTCTAGGGGGGAGAGAGGCTACACCTTC. It yields the protein CATSRGERGYTF.

This sequence joins TRBV19 and TRBJ2-2; a possible D gene is TRBD2 (6 bases). Trimming removed 10 bases from V and 0 bases from J, with 12 bases in between. Germline loops: CDR1 LNHDA, CDR2 SQIVND (reference sequence). The CDR3 is 14 residues long. This chain's CDR3 is CATTGTSNTGELFF. Here the CDR3 DNA reads TGTGCCACGACCGGGACTTCGAACACCGGGGAGCTGTTTTTT.

This clone has only one observation. This chain links TRBV12-5 with TRBJ1-6; D remains unclear. The germline V gene has CDR1 LGHNT and CDR2 FRNRAP. The CDR3 covers 16 residues. Trimming cost V 1 base and J 6 bases, with 13 bases left between them. The CDR3 region is CASGLETRDLNSPLHF. DNA of the CDR3: TGTGCTAGTGGTTTGGAAACACGGGATCTTAATTCACCCCTCCACTTT.

The V and J genes are TRBV6-5 and TRBJ1-5; D is uncertain. Per germline, CDR1 MNHEY and CDR2 SVGAGI. V lost 0 bases to trimming and J lost 2 bases, with 8 bases between them. The CDR3 runs 15 residues. The chain's CDR3 is CASSYSSQGNQPQHF. The CDR3 bases are TGTGCCAGCAGTTACTCGAGTCAGGGCAATCAGCCCCAGCATTTT.

This clone was seen once. The V and J genes are TRBV5-6 and TRBJ1-3; possible D gene TRBD1, 5 bases. Germline V gene sequence: CDR1 SGHDT, CDR2 YYEEEE. V lost 4 bases and J 0 bases, leaving 11 bases between the germline ends. The CDR3 is 15 amino acids. In DNA form, the CDR3 reads TGTGCCAGCAGCCCCGGGACGGGCTCTGGAAACACCATATATTTT. Amino acids: CASSPGTGSGNTIYF.

This chain uses TRBV10-3 with TRBJ2-1; 8 bases are shared with TRBD2. Unmatched junction bases numbered 11, after V lost 0 bases and J lost 7 bases. Germline CDR1 is ENHRY and CDR2 is SYGVKD. This CDR3 spans 17 amino acids. The CDR3: CAISESARGGPRNEQFF. The CDR3 DNA reads as TGTGCCATCAGTGAGTCGGCTCGCGGGGGGCCGAGGAATGAGCAGTTCTTC.

Comments on this clone: This CDR3 is also generated by other DNA sequences in the sample. The genes are TRBV7-3 and TRBJ2-3, with TRBD2 matching over 7 bases. Germline assignment: CDR1 SGHTA and CDR2 FQGTGA. This CDR3 region has 15 residues. With 5 bases clipped from V and 2 bases from J, the junction kept 7 bases outside the gene matches. CDR3 loop: CASSPGGGPTDTQYF. CDR3 nucleotides: TGTGCCAGCAGCCCGGGGGGAGGGCCCACAGATACGCAGTATTTT.

The V and J genes are TRBV5-1 and TRBJ1-2, with D maybe TRBD1 (5 bases). V lost 4 bases and J 2 bases, leaving 24 bases between the germline ends. Germline CDR1 and CDR2: SGHRS and YFSETQ. This CDR3 contains 18 residues. The CDR3 loop is CASSLHRQRQNFNYGYTF. DNA for the CDR3: TGCGCCAGCAGCCTCCACAGACAGAGGCAAAATTTCAACTATGGCTACACCTTC.

This clone has a single count. The J gene is TRBJ2-1, the V gene TRBV3-1 (or the pseudogene TRBV3-2); the match to TRBD2 covers 10 bases. The germline CDR1 and CDR2 sequences are LGHDT and YNNKEL (reference sequence). With 2 bases clipped from V and 6 bases from J, the junction kept 4 bases outside the gene matches. The CDR3 is 15 amino acids. The DNA of the CDR3 is TGTGCCAGCAGCCAATTGCTAGCGGGAGCCAATGAGCAGTTCTTC. This gives the protein CASSQLLAGANEQFF.

In nucleotides, the CDR3 is TGTGCCAGCAGGAGGCTTAACTATGGCTACACCTTC. It is translated as CASRRLNYGYTF. This chain joins TRBV6-5 and TRBJ1-2; no reliable D call. Between the trimmed V and J ends, which lost 6 bases and 1 base, there was a span of 6 bases. Looked up from germline, CDR1 is MNHEY and CDR2 is SVGAGI. CDR3 size: 12 residues.

The V gene is TRBV27, the J gene TRBJ1-6, with 7 bases aligning to TRBD1. Germline V lookup: CDR1 MNHEY, CDR2 SMNVEV (reference sequence). V shed 6 bases, J shed 8 bases, and the junction held 4 bases outside the gene matches. This CDR3 comprises 13 residues. CDR3 coding DNA: TGTGCCAGCAGCGACAGGGATTATTCACCCCTCCACTTT. Amino acid sequence: CASSDRDYSPLHF.